The present T cell receptor (beta chain) was sequenced within a study of regulatory T cells in long-lasting Graves disease. The germline V gene encodes CDR1 LGHNT and CDR2 FRNRAP. CDR3 length equals 12 residues. The V end lost 6 bases, the J end lost 7 bases, and 13 bases lay between the germline ends. Arm-PCR of CDR3 regions and iRepertoire HTBI primers were used to build TCR beta libraries. Using its own MiXCR run on the multiplex PCR reads, TCRdb lists one record per CDR3 protein. The sample holds approximately 360,000 distinct CDR3 sequences, approximately 12% seen once. Stated time point: newly diagnosed GD, antithyroid drugs for less than 3 months. Researchers made the TCR library from RNA that was extracted from PBMCs. This clonotype was detected many times. The data also belong to a second study, concerning T cells in Graves' hyperthyroidism and ophthalmopathy.

The rearrangement uses TRBV12-5 and TRBJ2-7; D may be TRBD1 (5 bases). Material: peripheral blood mononuclear cells (PBMCs), obtained at new diagnosis, from a patient treated with antithyroid drugs. This TCR derives from a woman in her late teens or twenties with Graves disease. The CDR3 nucleotides are TGTGCTAGTGGCCTAGGGGTGGGGGAGCAGTACGTC. The encoded protein is CASGLGVGEQYV.